This entry lists 28 T cell receptor beta chains sequenced from one sample in a study of Graves' ophthalmopathy and Graves' hyperthyroidism. Using RNA transcripts, the TCR beta CDR3 regions were amplified. First-round RT-PCR relied on HTBI primers, and a second-round multiplex PCR came next. Each CDR3 protein is one row after TCRdb ran MiXCR on the multiplex PCR reads. Here the sample spans hundreds of thousands of distinct CDR3 sequences, over 20% being singletons. Sequencing was performed on peripheral blood. Source of these receptors: a woman younger than 35 with stable Graves' hyperthyroidism. Some clones in this sample may be carry-over from other donors' samples.

This chain uses TRBV19 with TRBJ2-2; 7 bases align to TRBD1. This CDR3 spans 14 amino acids. Trimming took 10 bases from V and 5 from J; bases not matched to a gene: 10. Germline V gene lookup returns CDR1 LNHDA and CDR2 SQIVND (reference sequence). CDR3 sequence (DNA): TGTGCCACCCACAGGGGATTAGATACCGGGGAGCTGTTTTTT. Residues: CATHRGLDTGELFF.

This clonotype has a count of ten or more. The chain is built from TRBV11-2 and TRBJ2-7; 12 nucleotides line up with TRBD2. V was clipped by 5 bases and J by 4 bases; unmatched bases: 12. Germline CDR1 and CDR2: SGHAT and FQNNGV. There are 17 residues in the CDR3. For the CDR3, the DNA is TGTGCCAGCAGCCTACATGGACTAGCGGGAACTCGGTACGAGCAGTACTTC. This codes for CASSLHGLAGTRYEQYF.

The chain recombines TRBV27 with TRBJ1-5, with TRBD1 matching 10 bases. The CDR3 is 16 residues long. The J segment lost 5 bases and the V segment lost 3 bases, leaving 7 bases of the junction unmatched. Germline CDR1 reads MNHEY; CDR2 reads SMNVEV (reference sequence). CDR3 protein: CASSFGGGTGDQPQHF. In nucleotides, the CDR3 is TGTGCCAGCAGTTTTGGGGGGGGGACAGGGGATCAGCCCCAGCATTTT.

The chain couples TRBV15 to TRBJ1-2; the D is unclear. The germline CDR1 and CDR2 sequences are LNHNV and YYDKDF (reference sequence). Trimming cost V 0 bases and J 0 bases, with 8 bases left between them. This CDR3 is 15 amino acids long. In DNA form, the CDR3 reads TGTGCCACCAGCAGAGATGCTAGGGCTAACTATGGCTACACCTTC. As protein: CATSRDARANYGYTF. The variable domain in full, with the rest retrieved from reference TRBV15 and TRBJ1-2, is DAMVIQNPRYQVTQFGKPVTLSCSQTLNHNVMYWYQQKSSQAPKLLFHYYDKDFNNEADTPDNFQSRRPNTSFCFLDIRSPGLGDTAMYLCATSRDARANYGYTFGSGTRLTVV.

This clonotype was found many times. The chain has TRBV7-3 and TRBJ1-5, with D possibly TRBD1 on 6 matching bases. The ends were cut back, 3 bases at V and 3 bases at J, with 15 bases in the middle. The CDR3 runs 16 residues. The germline V gene encodes CDR1 SGHTA and CDR2 FQGTGA. Here the CDR3 reads CASSFTRDTNNQPQHF. The CDR3, as DNA: TGTGCCAGCAGCTTTACCAGGGACACCAACAATCAGCCCCAGCATTTT.

This clonotype was observed many times. V is TRBV12-3 or TRBV12-4 and J is TRBJ2-7, with 10 bases matching TRBD2. Unmatched junction bases numbered 6, after V lost 3 bases and J lost 1 base. This CDR3 spans 16 amino acids. CDR3 in DNA: TGTGCCAGCAGTTTTTACCCTAGCGGGAGTTCCTACGAGCAGTACTTC. This codes for CASSFYPSGSSYEQYF.

This clonotype was counted only a few times. V is TRBV3-1 and J is TRBJ2-2, with D perhaps given as TRBD1 or TRBD2 (6 bases each). CDR1 and CDR2 from the germline V gene are LGHDT and YNNKEL (reference sequence). The CDR3 covers 16 residues. V was shortened by 5 bases and J by 1 base, with 14 bases between the two germline ends. The CDR3 DNA follows: TGTGCCAGCAGCTTCCGAGGGGGGAGGAACACCGGGGAGCTGTTTTTT. Encoded protein: CASSFRGGRNTGELFF.

This clonotype was seen at least ten times. An end of the junction does not agree with germline; a read error may underlie this. This rearrangement joins TRBV6-2 or TRBV6-3 to TRBJ2-2, with a weak D call TRBD2 (6 bases). The CDR3 extends over 14 amino acids. Germline CDR1 is MNHEY and CDR2 is SVGEGT. The CDR3 bases are TGTGCCAGCAGTACCCGGGAGAACACCGGGGAGTTGTTTTTT. It encodes CASSTRENTGELFF.

This clonotype showed up many times. This chain links TRBV12-3 or TRBV12-4 with TRBJ2-7; TRBD1 aligns across 7 bases. Trimming took 2 bases from V and 3 from J; bases not matched to a gene: 4. The CDR3 consists of 14 residues. The CDR3 sequence is CASSLSGGIYEQYF. The CDR3 DNA reads as TGTGCCAGCAGTTTATCAGGGGGTATCTACGAGCAGTACTTC.

This clonotype was observed many times. This chain's CDR3 is CSARDRATSYEQYF. In nucleotides, the CDR3 is TGCAGTGCTAGAGATCGGGCTACCTCCTACGAGCAGTACTTC. This chain links TRBV20-1 with TRBJ2-7; D unclear. Trimming cost V 0 bases and J 0 bases, with 9 bases left between them. The CDR3 is 14 residues long. CDR1 DFQATT and CDR2 SNEGSKA come from the germline V gene (reference sequence).

Ten or more counts support this clonotype. At one end the junction does not follow the germline gene, possibly because of a read error. The chain is built from TRBV29-1 and TRBJ1-1, with unresolved D. The V gene's germline CDR1 is SQVTM and CDR2 ANQGSEA. The CDR3 has 12 residues. The CDR3 loop reads CSAELMNTEAFF. In nucleotides, the CDR3 is TGCAGCGCTGAACTTATGAACACTGAAGCTTTCTTT.

This clonotype was observed at least ten times. The chain employs TRBV10-3 and TRBJ1-6; D remains unclear. V was cut by 10 bases and J by 7 bases, with 11 bases left in between. Germline V gives CDR1 ENHRY, CDR2 SYGVKD. The length of the CDR3 is 12 residues. The DNA of the CDR3 is TGTGCCACCTCGGCTGCAAATTCACCCCTCCACTTT. Its protein is CATSAANSPLHF.

This clonotype was counted only a few times. The chain combines TRBV2 with TRBJ1-6; D call uncertain. The CDR3 extends over 14 amino acids. Germline-derived CDR1 and CDR2 are SNHLY and FYNNEI. The ends were cut back, 6 bases at V and 5 bases at J, with 11 bases in the middle. Here the CDR3 reads CASRNDVDNSPLHF. The CDR3 DNA reads TGTGCCAGCAGGAATGACGTAGATAATTCACCCCTCCACTTT.

This clonotype was seen a handful of times. The chain carries TRBV30 and TRBJ1-5; no clear D. CDR3 length: 15 residues. Germline values: CDR1 GTSNPN, CDR2 SVGIG (reference sequence). Deletions cut 2 bases from V and 0 bases from J, with 11 bases between. In DNA form, the CDR3 reads TGTGCCTGGAGTAAAAAGACCGATAGCAATCAGCCCCAGCATTTT. This translates into CAWSKKTDSNQPQHF. Full variable domain (missing parts from reference TRBV30 and TRBJ1-5): SQTIHQWPATLVQPVGSPLSLECTVEGTSNPNLYWYRQAAGRGLQLLFYSVGIGQISSEVPQNLSASRPQDRQFILSSKKLLLSDSGFYLCAWSKKTDSNQPQHFGDGTRLSIL.

This clonotype appeared many times. This chain uses TRBV2 with TRBJ2-7; D gene ambiguous. V was trimmed by 2 bases and J by 7 bases, leaving 12 bases between them. CDR1 is SNHLY, CDR2 FYNNEI, per germline. This CDR3 spans 13 amino acids. The CDR3 DNA follows: TGTGCCAGCAGTGAACGGCACCTAGGGGAGCAGTACTTC. This codes for CASSERHLGEQYF. Together with reference TRBV2 and TRBJ2-7, the CDR3 gives the full variable domain: EPEVTQTPSHQVTQMGQEVILRCVPISNHLYFYWYRQILGQKVEFLVSFYNNEISEKSEIFDDQFSVERPDGSNFTLKIRSTKLEDSAMYFCASSERHLGEQYFGPGTRLTVT.

This clonotype came up a few times. This chain connects TRBV4-1 to TRBJ1-2; 7 bases align to TRBD1. The V segment lost 0 bases and the J segment 3 bases; nucleotides outside the gene matches: 7. This CDR3 has 16 residues. Germline V gene lookup returns CDR1 MGHRA and CDR2 YSYEKL. The CDR3 DNA is TGCGCCAGCAGCCAAGATTCCGGGACAGCGTACTATGGCTACACCTTC. Protein sequence: CASSQDSGTAYYGYTF.

As for this clonotype: Possible read error: a much larger clone is one base away. No conserved phenylalanine or tryptophan ends this CDR3, so it is likely a read error. This sequence joins TRBV30 and TRBJ1-2, with D perhaps matching TRBD1 (6 bases). Looked up from germline, CDR1 is GTSNPN and CDR2 is SVGIG (reference sequence). Trimming pared 5 bases from V and 0 bases from J, leaving 7 bases between. This CDR3 region has 12 residues. CDR3 nucleotide sequence: TGTGCCTGGCGACAGGCTAACTATGGCTACACCGTC. Translation gives CAWRQANYGYTV.

This clonotype showed up many times. The V and J genes are TRBV6-1 and TRBJ1-2, with no clear D. V was clipped by 2 bases and J by 1 base, with 17 bases between them. Germline V gene data show CDR1 as MNHNS and CDR2 as SASEGT. The CDR3 covers 17 residues. Written as DNA, the CDR3 is TGTGCCAGCAGTGAAATAGGCGCCCCACTGGGTAACTATGGCTACACCTTC. Its protein is CASSEIGAPLGNYGYTF.

As regards this clonotype: A junction end diverges from the germline sequence, so it may reflect a read error. The chain recombines TRBV6-2 or TRBV6-3 with TRBJ2-7; either TRBD1 or TRBD2 may fit D (6 bases each). Germline V gene data show CDR1 as MNHEY and CDR2 as SVGEGT. CDR3 length equals 12 residues. The CDR3 sequence is CASSYRGDEQCF. CDR3 sequence (DNA): TGTGCCAGCAGTTATAGGGGGGACGAGCAGTGCTTC.

This clonotype was observed many times. The chain carries TRBV18 and TRBJ2-5; D gene ambiguous. With 3 bases removed from V and 6 bases from J, the gap between germline ends came to 11 bases. Per the germline V gene, CDR1 is KGHSH and CDR2 is LQKENI. The CDR3 totals 13 residues. DNA for the CDR3: TGTGCCAGCTCACCGGATTCATTTCAGACCCAGTACTTC. Translated, it gives CASSPDSFQTQYF.

The CDR3 reads CAISQREDAEETQYF. The CDR3 bases are TGTGCCATCAGCCAGCGGGAGGATGCGGAAGAGACCCAGTACTTC. The rearrangement links TRBV10-3 to TRBJ2-5; TRBD2 matches at 9 bases. V trimming: 6 bases; J trimming: 3 bases; junction bases outside the gene matches: 8. There are 15 residues in the CDR3. From germline, CDR1 is ENHRY and CDR2 SYGVKD.

The rearrangement links TRBV20-1 to TRBJ1-3, with 7 bases that match TRBD1. CDR3 size: 13 residues. Per germline, CDR1 DFQATT and CDR2 SNEGSKA (reference sequence). V shed 5 bases and J 3 bases; nucleotides not matched to a gene: 4. CDR3 sequence reads: CSASTGNGNTIYF. In nucleotides, the CDR3 is TGCAGTGCTTCGACAGGGAATGGAAACACCATATATTTT.

This clonotype was observed many times. The conserved phenylalanine or tryptophan is not found at the CDR3 terminus, so this likely reflects a read error. The chain couples TRBV2 to TRBJ2-7, with 7 bases matching TRBD1. This CDR3 has 11 amino acids. Germline V lookup: CDR1 SNHLY, CDR2 FYNNEI. CDR3: CAARGGGEQYL. The CDR3 DNA follows: TGTGCGGCGAGAGGGGGCGGCGAGCAGTACCTC.

The J gene is TRBJ2-7, the V gene TRBV28; D perhaps matches TRBD2 (6 bases). Per germline, CDR1 MDHEN and CDR2 SYDVKM. The CDR3 contains 16 residues. Trimming cost V 5 bases and J 2 bases, with 19 bases left between them. The CDR3 DNA is TGTGCCAGCAGTCTGGAGGGACGGACGATAACCTACGAGCAGTACTTC. Encoded protein: CASSLEGRTITYEQYF.

This clonotype was counted ten times or more. The chain joins TRBV7-8 to TRBJ2-7; 8 nucleotides align to TRBD1. CDR3 length equals 15 residues. The V segment lost 6 bases and the J segment 2 bases; nucleotides outside the gene matches: 9. CDR1 is SGHVS, CDR2 FQNEAQ, per germline. CDR3 amino acids: CASRRSGTGPYEQYF. CDR3 nucleotide sequence: TGTGCCAGCAGACGGTCCGGGACAGGTCCCTACGAGCAGTACTTC.

This clonotype was counted ten times or more. The rearrangement joins TRBV30 to TRBJ1-5, with D perhaps TRBD1 (5 bases). The germline CDR1 and CDR2 sequences are GTSNPN and SVGIG (reference sequence). This CDR3 is 14 amino acids long. Trimming shortened V by 4 bases and J by 3 bases, and 13 bases separated the two germline ends. The CDR3 sequence is CAWNEGQANQPQHF. The DNA of the CDR3 is TGTGCCTGGAATGAAGGACAAGCCAATCAGCCCCAGCATTTT.

In its sample, this clonotype was seen once. The chain uses TRBV15 and TRBJ1-3; no reliable D call. In germline, CDR1 is LNHNV, CDR2 YYDKDF (reference sequence). The CDR3 runs to 12 residues. The V and J ends lost 8 bases and 9 bases respectively, with 14 bases between them. Here the CDR3 reads CATFYEGVTIYF. As DNA, the CDR3 is TGTGCCACCTTTTACGAAGGCGTCACCATATATTTT.

This clonotype has more than one count but fewer than ten. CDR3 sequence reads: CASSLGQAPAEAFF. The CDR3, as DNA: TGCGCCAGCAGCTTGGGACAGGCCCCGGCTGAAGCTTTCTTT. V usage is TRBV5-1 and J usage is TRBJ1-1; tentative D call: TRBD1 (6 bases). This CDR3 has 14 residues. V was trimmed by 0 bases and J by 6 bases, leaving 12 bases between them. Germline V gene sequence: CDR1 SGHRS, CDR2 YFSETQ.